The 30 T cell receptor beta chains below were found in one sample sequenced in a study of blood T cell repertoires in COVID-19. Repertoires were generated with immunoSEQ multiplex PCR, while TCRdb's copy carries only in-frame clones and drops some. The sample lists 140,000 to 150,000 clones, roughly 86% occurring once. What was sequenced was peripheral blood. These TCRs come from a man in his 70s with acute or convalescent COVID-19.

The J gene is TRBJ2-7, the V gene TRBV28; TRBD2 is a possible D gene (5 bases). This CDR3 region has 13 residues. Germline V gene lookup returns CDR1 MDHEN and CDR2 SYDVKM. The CDR3 reads CACMTGNPGEQYF. The CDR3 DNA sequence: TGTGCATGCATGACGGGGAACCCCGGGGAGCAGTACTTC.

This chain links TRBV6-1 with TRBJ2-1; TRBD2 is a possible D gene (7 bases). The CDR3 is made up of 16 amino acids. The germline V gene encodes CDR1 MNHNS and CDR2 SASEGT. The V end lost 4 bases, the J end lost 2 bases, and 15 bases lay between the germline ends. CDR3 nucleotides: TGTGCCAGCAGTGGGGAGGGGGGAGAGACCTACAATGAGCAGTTCTTC. Protein sequence: CASSGEGGETYNEQFF.

V gene TRBV19 combines with J gene TRBJ2-3, with 12 bases lining up with TRBD2. The V gene end was trimmed by 4 bases and the J gene end by 1 base; junction bases not matched to a gene: 6. Germline V gene data show CDR1 as LNHDA and CDR2 as SQIVND (reference sequence). This CDR3 contains 17 residues. This CDR3 is CASSSPGLAGRTDTQYF. The CDR3 region has the DNA TGTGCCAGTAGTAGCCCGGGACTAGCGGGTCGCACAGATACGCAGTATTTT.

The gene calls are TRBV7-9 and TRBJ2-5; 10 bases map to TRBD1. Germline V lookup: CDR1 SEHNR, CDR2 FQNEAQ (reference sequence). V was pared by 5 bases and J by 5 bases, with 5 bases of the junction left unmatched. The CDR3 has 14 amino acids. DNA of the CDR3: TGTGCCAGCAGCACGACAGGGGGCGCGGAGACCCAGTACTTC. Its protein product is CASSTTGGAETQYF.

This sequence joins TRBV18 and TRBJ1-1; 11 bases agree with TRBD1. Germline V lookup: CDR1 KGHSH, CDR2 LQKENI. This CDR3 contains 16 residues. J was trimmed by 5 bases and V by 3 bases; bases with no gene match: 8. The CDR3 reads CASSPQDRGQGTEAFF. The CDR3 bases are TGTGCCAGCTCACCTCAGGACAGGGGGCAGGGAACTGAAGCTTTCTTT. Filled out from reference TRBV18 and TRBJ1-1, the complete variable domain reads NAGVMQNPRHLVRRRGQEARLRCSPMKGHSHVYWYRQLPEEGLKFMVYLQKENIIDESGMPKERFSAEFPKEGPSILRIQQVVRGDSAAYFCASSPQDRGQGTEAFFGQGTRLTVV.

This chain links TRBV27 with TRBJ2-7, with TRBD1 matching over 7 bases. The CDR3 sequence is 14 residues long. V was pared by 7 bases and J by 3 bases, with 9 bases of the junction left unmatched. The V gene's germline CDR1 is MNHEY and CDR2 SMNVEV (reference sequence). DNA of the CDR3: TGTGCCAGCACCCATGCGAGACAGGGCTACGAGCAGTACTTC. Protein sequence: CASTHARQGYEQYF.

This chain uses TRBV18 with TRBJ2-7, with a tentative D call TRBD1 (6 bases). V was trimmed by 4 bases and J by 3 bases, leaving 10 bases between them. Germline values: CDR1 KGHSH, CDR2 LQKENI. This CDR3 is built from 13 residues. The CDR3 sequence is CASSQQGHYEQYF. The DNA of the CDR3 is TGTGCCAGCTCACAGCAGGGGCACTACGAGCAGTACTTC.

V usage is TRBV7-9 and J usage is TRBJ2-3; TRBD2 aligns across 10 bases. Germline V CDR1 and CDR2: SEHNR, FQNEAQ (reference sequence). Unmatched junction bases numbered 4, after V lost 0 bases and J lost 7 bases. The CDR3 length is 15 residues. The CDR3 is CASSLAVAGGNTQYF. The CDR3, as DNA: TGTGCCAGCAGCTTAGCGGTAGCGGGGGGAAATACGCAGTATTTT.

The chain uses TRBV24-1 and TRBJ1-5, with 7 bases aligning to TRBD1. Trimming removed 7 bases from V and 1 base from J; junction bases left unmatched: 6. Germline assignment: CDR1 KGHDR and CDR2 SFDVKD. The CDR3 consists of 15 residues. CDR3 sequence (DNA): TGTGCCACCAGGAGAGGGGGCAGCAGCAATCAGCCCCAGCATTTT. Translation: CATRRGGSSNQPQHF.

The chain combines TRBV28 with TRBJ1-5; D possibly corresponds to TRBD1 (5 bases). Germline CDR1 and CDR2: MDHEN and SYDVKM. Trimming cost V 4 bases and J 7 bases, with 17 bases left between them. The CDR3 extends over 15 amino acids. The CDR3 is CASSSQVGGEQPQHF. The CDR3 region has the DNA TGTGCCAGCAGTTCCCAGGTCGGGGGAGAACAGCCCCAGCATTTT.

This clone was counted between two and nine times. V gene TRBV9 combines with J gene TRBJ1-2, with a weak D call TRBD1 (5 bases). Germline CDR1 SGDLS, CDR2 YYNGEE. With 5 bases removed from V and 8 bases from J, the gap between germline ends came to 19 bases. The CDR3 loop spans 14 amino acids. The CDR3, as DNA: TGTGCCAGCAGAAGGGGTGTAGCAAACTCCGGCTACACCTTC. Protein product: CASRRGVANSGYTF.

The chain combines TRBV11-2 with TRBJ1-1, with a possible D match to TRBD1 (6 bases). Trimming removed 1 base at V and 1 base at J, with 10 bases between. Germline V gene data show CDR1 as SGHAT and CDR2 as FQNNGV. The CDR3 sequence is 15 residues long. The CDR3 protein is CASSLAGQQNTEAFF. The CDR3 DNA reads TGTGCCAGCAGCTTAGCAGGACAGCAGAACACTGAAGCTTTCTTT.

The chain recombines TRBV4-2 with TRBJ2-2; TRBD1 matches 9 bases. CDR3 length: 17 amino acids. Germline V gives CDR1 LGHNA, CDR2 YNFKEQ. V was pared by 0 bases and J by 11 bases, with 13 bases of the junction left unmatched. The CDR3 DNA is TGTGCCAGCAGCCAAGACGCCGGACAGGGGCCTGCAGATGAGCTGTTTTTT. Translating it yields CASSQDAGQGPADELFF.

This chain links TRBV4-1 with TRBJ2-7; 7 bases are a match to TRBD1. The CDR3 runs to 13 residues. J was trimmed by 5 bases and V by 4 bases; bases with no gene match: 5. Germline loops: CDR1 MGHRA, CDR2 YSYEKL. DNA of the CDR3: TGCGCCAGCAGCCGTACCACAGGGGACGAGCAGTACTTC. It yields the protein CASSRTTGDEQYF.

The V gene is TRBV7-2, the J gene TRBJ2-5; 7 bases map to TRBD2. J was trimmed by 1 base and V by 2 bases; bases with no gene match: 4. The CDR3 sequence is 15 residues long. Germline V gene lookup returns CDR1 SGHTA and CDR2 FQGNSA. CDR3 sequence (DNA): TGTGCCAGCAGCTTATCTAGCGGCGTCCAAGAGACCCAGTACTTC. Protein product: CASSLSSGVQETQYF.

The chain recombines TRBV28 with TRBJ2-7; 7 bases match TRBD2. The ends lost 6 bases at V and 2 bases at J; junction bases unmatched: 1. The CDR3 has 12 amino acids. Germline V CDR1 and CDR2: MDHEN, SYDVKM. The CDR3 DNA reads as TGTGCCAGCAGGCTAGCGGCCTACGAGCAGTACTTC. It translates to CASRLAAYEQYF.

This chain uses TRBV5-1 with TRBJ1-6; 9 nucleotides match TRBD1. The germline gives CDR1 SGHRS, CDR2 YFSETQ. The CDR3 covers 16 residues. V lost 3 bases to trimming and J lost 4 bases; unmatched junction nucleotides: 5. In DNA form, the CDR3 reads TGCGCCAGCAGCTCAACCGGGACAGGGTATAATTCACCCCTCCACTTT. It specifies CASSSTGTGYNSPLHF.

This clone was seen only once. CDR3 DNA: TGTGCCAGTACCCCCCAGGCCACCCGGACAGATACGCAGTATTTT. It codes for CASTPQATRTDTQYF. V is TRBV19 and J is TRBJ2-3; D remains ambiguous. The V gene lost 7 bases and the J gene lost 3 bases, with 17 bases spanning the gap. The CDR3 runs to 15 residues. Germline V gene lookup returns CDR1 LNHDA and CDR2 SQIVND (reference sequence).

This clone was picked up one time. This CDR3 reads CASSTLTGIYGYTF. DNA for the CDR3: TGTGCCAGCAGCACTCTCACAGGGATATATGGCTACACCTTC. The chain recombines TRBV7-2 with TRBJ1-2; a weak D match, TRBD1 (6 bases). V was cut by 5 bases and J by 5 bases, with 15 bases left in between. The CDR3 has 14 residues. Germline V gives CDR1 SGHTA, CDR2 FQGNSA.

About this clone: At one end, the junction sequence differs from germline, possibly due to a read error. V is TRBV7-2 and J is TRBJ2-5; 11 bases agree with TRBD2. This CDR3 comprises 15 residues. Germline V gene lookup returns CDR1 SGHTA and CDR2 FQGNSA. In DNA form, the CDR3 reads TGTGCCAGCAGCCTAGCGGGGGGTTCGCGAGAGACCCAGTACTTC. This gives the protein CASSLAGGSRETQYF.

This clone was observed a single time. J is TRBJ2-4 and V is TRBV28; perhaps TRBD2 as D (6 bases). V was clipped by 4 bases and J by 0 bases, with 13 bases between them. The CDR3 contains 16 residues. Looked up from germline, CDR1 is MDHEN and CDR2 is SYDVKM. The CDR3 protein is CASSSTGVLAKNIQYF. In DNA form, the CDR3 reads TGTGCCAGCAGTTCCACGGGGGTTCTAGCCAAAAACATTCAGTACTTC.

This sequence joins TRBV7-2 and TRBJ1-1; D gene ambiguous. The V and J ends lost 1 base and 0 bases respectively, with 9 bases between them. Germline CDR1 is SGHTA and CDR2 is FQGNSA. The CDR3 is made up of 15 amino acids. The CDR3: CASSLGRTMNTEAFF. The CDR3, as DNA: TGTGCCAGCAGCTTAGGCAGGACTATGAACACTGAAGCTTTCTTT.

There are a few counts of this clone. The rearrangement joins TRBV11-2 to TRBJ2-7; TRBD2 aligns across 8 bases. CDR3 length: 14 amino acids. In germline, CDR1 is SGHAT, CDR2 FQNNGV. The trim removed 2 bases at V and 6 bases at J, leaving 6 bases unmatched. Here the CDR3 DNA reads TGTGCCAGCAGCTTATTGCGGGGGGAGGGCGAGCAGTACTTC. This translates into CASSLLRGEGEQYF. Supplemented by reference TRBV11-2 and TRBJ2-7, the full variable domain reads EAGVAQSPRYKIIEKRQSVAFWCNPISGHATLYWYQQILGQGPKLLIQFQNNGVVDDSQLPKDRFSAERLKGVDSTLKIQPAKLEDSAVYLCASSLLRGEGEQYFGPGTRLTVT.

This clone was detected once. The chain combines TRBV19 with TRBJ1-6; tentative D call: TRBD1 (6 bases). Germline V gene lookup returns CDR1 LNHDA and CDR2 SQIVND (reference sequence). CDR3 length: 15 amino acids. With 5 bases removed from V and 6 bases from J, the gap between germline ends came to 14 bases. The chain's CDR3 is CASSRTTGTNSPLHF. CDR3 DNA: TGTGCCAGTAGTCGCACTACAGGGACTAATTCACCCCTCCACTTT.

The rearrangement uses TRBV6-5 and TRBJ2-1, with 7 bases identical to TRBD1. Germline trimming cut 2 bases from V and 8 bases from J; bases unmatched to any gene: 3. CDR3 length: 13 residues. Germline loops: CDR1 MNHEY, CDR2 SVGAGI. The CDR3 bases are TGTGCCAGCAGTTACAACAGGGGCGATGAGCAGTTCTTC. As protein: CASSYNRGDEQFF.

The V call is TRBV10-1, the J call TRBJ2-1; D is perhaps TRBD2 (6 bases). CDR1 WNHNN and CDR2 SYGVQD come from the germline V gene (reference sequence). Trimming removed 0 bases at V and 4 bases at J, with 13 bases between. The CDR3 totals 16 residues. In DNA, the CDR3 is TGCGCCAGCAGTGAGTCCGCTAGCGTGGGTTACAATGAGCAGTTCTTC. This sequence encodes CASSESASVGYNEQFF.

This clone was counted between two and nine times. The rearrangement links TRBV14 to TRBJ1-3; D not certain. Germline values: CDR1 SGHDN, CDR2 FVKESK. Deletions cut 4 bases from V and 0 bases from J, with 13 bases between. CDR3 length: 16 residues. The chain's CDR3 is CASSPKNSRSGNTIYF. CDR3 nucleotides: TGTGCCAGCAGCCCCAAGAACAGCCGCTCTGGAAACACCATATATTTT.

This clone occurred once. As DNA, the CDR3 is TGTGCCAGCAGACCAGGGGGTGGTGGTGAAAAACTGTTTTTT. Translated, it gives CASRPGGGGEKLFF. The J gene is TRBJ1-4, the V gene TRBV28; TRBD1 agrees at 7 bases. Germline-derived CDR1 and CDR2 are MDHEN and SYDVKM. The junction had 8 bases not matched to a gene; V was cut back by 6 bases and J by 7 bases. This CDR3 comprises 14 residues.

This sequence joins TRBV19 and TRBJ2-1; 7 bases match TRBD2. Germline V gene lookup returns CDR1 LNHDA and CDR2 SQIVND (reference sequence). This CDR3 spans 13 amino acids. J was trimmed by 7 bases and V by 7 bases; bases with no gene match: 7. CDR3 DNA: TGTGCCAGTACCCAAACGGGAGGTAATGAGCAGTTCTTC. Translation: CASTQTGGNEQFF. Combining the CDR3 with reference TRBV19 and TRBJ2-1 gives the whole variable domain DGGITQSPKYLFRKEGQNVTLSCEQNLNHDAMYWYRQDPGQGLRLIYYSQIVNDFQKGDIAEGYSVSREKKESFPLTVTSAQKNPTAFYLCASTQTGGNEQFFGPGTRLTVL.

This rearrangement joins TRBV10-1 to TRBJ2-2; 10 bases agree with TRBD2. J was trimmed by 6 bases and V by 3 bases; bases with no gene match: 1. CDR1 and CDR2 from the germline V gene are WNHNN and SYGVQD (reference sequence). The CDR3 consists of 14 residues. CDR3 DNA sequence: TGCGCCAGCAGTGAAACTAGCGGGGCCGGGGAGCTGTTTTTT. Translated, it gives CASSETSGAGELFF.